The clone carrying this T cell receptor (beta chain) was recorded many times. This specimen belongs to a study of response to subunit inactivated influenza vaccine. CDR1 and CDR2 (germline): MDHEN, SYDVKM. CDR3 length: 14 amino acids. Trimming took 5 bases from V and 2 from J, leaving 11 bases between them. TCRdb re-called the RT-PCR reads through MiXCR, storing one row per CDR3 protein. The sample contains about 520,000 distinct CDR3 sequences, roughly 7.6% of which appear only once. The material was PBMCs from blood, obtained less than 30 months after vaccination. The receptor's source is a man between 50 and 75 years old who received an inactivated influenza vaccine. The chain employs TRBV28 and TRBJ2-3; a weak D match, TRBD2 (7 bases). The CDR3: CASSPGGITDTQYF. CDR3 in DNA: TGTGCCAGCAGTCCGGGGGGCATCACAGATACGCAGTATTTT.